This TCR beta chain was documented in a study of T cells in Graves' hyperthyroidism and ophthalmopathy. Study findings and constraints: The model predicted ophthalmopathy a median approximately 6.3 months before onset.

Graves' hyperthyroidism without ophthalmopathy progression within 18 months was termed stable. Uncontrolled infection, other autoimmune disease, pregnancy or lactation led to exclusion. Points on this clonotype: Its matching antigen is unknown. One junction end disagrees with the germline gene, perhaps due to a read error.

Amplification targeted TCR beta CDR3 regions from RNA transcripts. RT-PCR in the first round (using the HTBI primer set) targeted the TCR CDR3. TCRdb fed the multiplex PCR reads into MiXCR, producing one record per CDR3 protein. The repertoire holds around 690,000 distinct CDR3 sequences, with 17% as singletons. Material: blood. The TCR originated in a man aged 50 to 59 with Graves' hyperthyroidism.

CDR3 coding DNA: TGTGCTAGCAGCCGACTAGCGGGAGGCCCCAAGAGTATCACCGGGGAGCTGTTTTTT. Translation gives CASSRLAGGPKSITGELFF. The V call is TRBV7-3, the J call TRBJ2-2; 13 bases are a match to TRBD2. Germline V gives CDR1 SGHTA, CDR2 FQGTGA. CDR3 length equals 19 residues.